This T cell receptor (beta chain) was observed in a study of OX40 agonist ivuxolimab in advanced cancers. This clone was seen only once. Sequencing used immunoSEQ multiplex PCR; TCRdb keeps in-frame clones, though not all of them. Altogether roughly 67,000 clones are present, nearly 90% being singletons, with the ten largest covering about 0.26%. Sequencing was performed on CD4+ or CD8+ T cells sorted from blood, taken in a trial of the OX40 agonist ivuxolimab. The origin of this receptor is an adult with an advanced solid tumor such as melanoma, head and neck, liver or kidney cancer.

CDR3 nucleotide sequence: TGTGCCAGCAGATCGGCGGGGGGGATGGATACGCAGTATTTT. Amino acid sequence: CASRSAGGMDTQYF. The chain employs TRBV28 and TRBJ2-3; 9 nucleotides match TRBD2. Looked up from germline, CDR1 is MDHEN and CDR2 is SYDVKM. V was clipped by 6 bases and J by 6 bases; unmatched bases: 7. The CDR3 contains 14 residues. The full variable domain, rest sourced from reference TRBV28 and TRBJ2-3, is DVKVTQSSRYLVKRTGEKVFLECVQDMDHENMFWYRQDPGLGLRLIYFSYDVKMKEKGDIPEGYSVSREKKERFSLILESASTNQTSMYLCASRSAGGMDTQYFGPGTRLTVL.